This T cell receptor (beta chain) derives from a study of regulatory T cells in long-lasting Graves disease (dated by TCRdb to the early 2020s). Broadly, across the study: In the newly diagnosed Graves' disease group, patients had been taking antithyroid drugs for less than 3 months. Peripheral blood TCR sequencing and RNA sequencing compared persistent Graves' disease patients with newly diagnosed Graves' disease patients. The study was registered as a clinical trial and conducted in China. A total of about 35 samples underwent TCR sequencing, from some 13 patients with persistent Graves' disease and 20 or so patients with newly diagnosed Graves' disease.

General study outcomes and caveats: Persistent patients shared more public clonotypes among themselves (under 3,000) than newly diagnosed patients did (over 950). Compared with newly diagnosed patients, patients with persistent Graves' disease had lower TCR Shannon entropy and fewer highly expanded clones, which suggests clonal expansion. Sequencing and analysis were restricted to the TCR beta chain. Persistent disease showed preferential use of TRBV28, TRBJ1-2 and TRBJ2-5, whereas newly diagnosed disease favored TRBV20-1 and TRBJ2-1. The authors noted that the small sample size was a limitation that may lower accuracy. Because the primary lesion, thyroid tissue, could not be accessed, the study looked at peripheral blood alone.

Taken with the paper, the label for time point translates to: newly diagnosed GD, antithyroid drugs for less than 3 months. For both TCR sequencing and RNA sequencing, RNA was extracted from PBMCs using TRIzol. Graves' disease was diagnosed according to American Thyroid Association guidelines. Patients were recruited from an endocrinology department in Xi'an, China. Each patient gave approximately 9.7 milliliters of peripheral blood, collected in an EDTA anticoagulant tube. Ficoll Paque Plus density gradient separation was used to isolate PBMCs, and no further T cell sorting was done. An Agilent 2100 Bioanalyzer and agarose gel were used to assess RNA quality, and a NanoDrop 2000 was used to measure RNA concentration. Library preparation used multiplex PCR. Reads for this sample came from an Illumina HiSeq 4000. iRepertoire HTBI primers and Arm-PCR amplification of CDR3 regions were used to construct TCR beta libraries. Before sequencing, the PCR products went through gel purification. In the authors' own workflow: Gene usage analysis of CDR3 amino acid clonotypes used the roughly 62 TRBV and approximately 13 TRBJ segments found across samples. Filtered high-quality paired reads were merged into contigs using COPE and FqMerger. Contigs were aligned with BLAST to IMGT TRBV, TRBD and TRBJ reference genes, and CDR3 was defined per IMGT. Highly expanded clones were defined as clonotypes with a frequency above 0.1%. Repertoire diversity was measured by Shannon entropy, and V-J evenness by the Gini coefficient. Public clonotypes were defined as clonotypes shared by more than one individual. TCRdb redid the processing of the public reads, applying fastp at Q25 and MiXCR, and retained in-frame beta chains. Each CDR3 protein appears once, grouped with its most common genes and DNA. Here the V and J calls rest on TCRdb's processing, not on the authors' analysis. In this sample the table shows 200,000 to 250,000 distinct CDR3 sequences, around 18% of which occur a single time. The top ten clonotypes cover over 20% of the sample.

The junction shows trimming of 6 bases on V and 5 bases on J, plus 21 bases between the germline ends. Its CDR3 holds 16 amino acids, cysteine through phenylalanine. Only CDR3 DNA is held: 48 bases, read in frame from base 1. Looking up the germline V gene (reference sequence) yields CDR1 SEHNR and CDR2 FQNEAQ. This clonotype occurred many times. Its antigen is unknown. No base quality values were provided; no much bigger clone lies one nucleotide off. Recombination connected TRBV7-9 to TRBJ2-3; the best D guess is TRBD2, with 6 bases matching. The material was peripheral blood mononuclear cells (PBMCs), obtained at new diagnosis, from a patient treated with antithyroid drugs. The receptor's source is a female donor with Graves disease. The nucleotide sequence reads TGTGCCAGCAGTCAAGGCCCCACGGGAGAGGGAGATACGCAGTATTTT. Translated, this gives CASSQGPTGEGDTQYF.